The clone carrying this T cell receptor (beta chain) occurred a few times. The antigen is undetermined. It was through 5'RACE template switching that TCR cDNA was made, with a universal primer site and UMIs added. TCRdb ran MiXCR on the 5' RACE reads and lists one entry per CDR3 protein. The profile shows 250,000 to 400,000 distinct CDR3 sequences, about 4% of them singletons. The source of the sample is a study of T cells after yellow fever vaccination. CDR3 length: 14 residues. Looked up from germline, CDR1 is DFQATT and CDR2 is SNEGSKA (reference sequence). V gave up 6 bases and J gave up 0 bases, with 12 bases separating them. General observations from the study: The presence of abundant clonotypes contaminating from the bulk population was possible in FACS-sorted repertoires.

Sequences were derived from PBMCs, sampled 5 days after the yellow fever booster vaccination. The chain combines TRBV20-1 with TRBJ1-3, with D unresolved. This TCR came from a man between 18 and 35 years old who received the YFV17D yellow fever vaccine. The CDR3 sequence: CSAPAPISGNTIYF. Written as DNA, the CDR3 is TGCAGTGCCCCCGCCCCGATCTCTGGAAACACCATATATTTT.